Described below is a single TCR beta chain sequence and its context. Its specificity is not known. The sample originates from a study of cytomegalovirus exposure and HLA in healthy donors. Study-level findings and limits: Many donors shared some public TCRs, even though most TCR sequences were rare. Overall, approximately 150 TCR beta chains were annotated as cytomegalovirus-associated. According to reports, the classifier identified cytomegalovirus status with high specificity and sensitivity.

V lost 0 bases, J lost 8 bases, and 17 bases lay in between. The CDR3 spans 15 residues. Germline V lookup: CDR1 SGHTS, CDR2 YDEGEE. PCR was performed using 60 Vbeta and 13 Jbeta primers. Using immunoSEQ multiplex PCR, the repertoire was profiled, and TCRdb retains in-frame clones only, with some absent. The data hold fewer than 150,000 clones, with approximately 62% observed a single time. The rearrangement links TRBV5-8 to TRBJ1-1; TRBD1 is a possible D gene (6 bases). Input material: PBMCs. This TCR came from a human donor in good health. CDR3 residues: CASSLAGTFASEAFF. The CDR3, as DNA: TGTGCCAGCAGCTTGGCCGGGACATTCGCCTCCGAAGCTTTCTTT.